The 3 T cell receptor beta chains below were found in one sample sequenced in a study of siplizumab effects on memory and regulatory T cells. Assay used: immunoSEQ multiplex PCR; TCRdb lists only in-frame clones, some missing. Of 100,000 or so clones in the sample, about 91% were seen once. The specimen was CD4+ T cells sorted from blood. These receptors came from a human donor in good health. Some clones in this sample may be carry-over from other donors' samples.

CDR3 nucleotides: TGTGCCAGCCGGGACAGGGTCGGGACAGATACGCAGTATTTT. The encoded protein is CASRDRVGTDTQYF. The V call is TRBV28, the J call TRBJ2-3, with 9 bases lining up with TRBD1. Germline trimming cut 8 bases from V and 3 bases from J; bases unmatched to any gene: 6. The CDR3 covers 14 residues. The V gene's germline CDR1 is MDHEN and CDR2 SYDVKM.

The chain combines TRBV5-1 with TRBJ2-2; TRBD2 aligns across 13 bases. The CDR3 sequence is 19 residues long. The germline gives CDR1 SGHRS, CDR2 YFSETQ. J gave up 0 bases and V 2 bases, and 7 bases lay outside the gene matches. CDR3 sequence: CASSLPGLAGPPNTGELFF. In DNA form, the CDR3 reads TGCGCCAGCAGCTTACCGGGACTAGCGGGACCACCGAACACCGGGGAGCTGTTTTTT. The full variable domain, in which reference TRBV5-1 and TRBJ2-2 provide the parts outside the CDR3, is KAGVTQTPRYLIKTRGQQVTLSCSPISGHRSVSWYQQTPGQGLQFLFEYFSETQRNKGNFPGRFSGRQFSNSRSEMNVSTLELGDSALYLCASSLPGLAGPPNTGELFFGEGSRLTVL.

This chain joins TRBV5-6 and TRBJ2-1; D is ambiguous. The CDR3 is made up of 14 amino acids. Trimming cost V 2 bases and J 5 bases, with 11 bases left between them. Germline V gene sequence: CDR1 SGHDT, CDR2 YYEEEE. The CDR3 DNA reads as TGTGCCAGCAGCTTAGGGCGACGGAACAATGAGCAGTTCTTC. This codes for CASSLGRRNNEQFF.